This record looks at one T cell receptor (beta chain) sequence and its context. Its antigen is undetermined. Findings and limits, study-wide: The TCR gene usage of tumor memory CD4+ T cells clustered together with blood and lymph node memory CD4+ cells and with lymph node naive CD4+ cells. Tumor-infiltrating Treg TCR alpha and beta sequences overlapped most with tumor naive CD4+ T cells, then blood naive.

The CDR3 spans 14 residues. J was trimmed by 14 bases and V by 5 bases; bases with no gene match: 14. The germline V gene has CDR1 SGHTA and CDR2 FQGNSA. Semi-nested PCR with Nested Universal Primer A followed constant-region reverse priming of full-length variable regions. Using its own MiXCR run on the 5' RACE reads, TCRdb lists one record per CDR3 protein. Among tens of thousands of distinct CDR3 sequences listed, about 25% were seen once. Tregs were sorted as CD4+CD25+CD127-/low cells. This TCR came from a female donor with breast cancer. The sequenced sample was tumor-infiltrating Tregs sorted from the breast tumor. The chain has TRBV7-2 and TRBJ2-1; 8 bases are a match to TRBD2. The CDR3 region is CASSHQGLVGGKFF. The CDR3 DNA reads as TGTGCCAGCAGCCACCAGGGACTAGTGGGAGGAAAGTTCTTC.